The text below deals with one T cell receptor beta chain. TCRdb's table, derived via immunoSEQ multiplex PCR, lists solely in-frame clones and lacks some. Of some 130,000 clones in the sample, 65% to 85% were seen once. These data are taken from a study of blood T cell repertoires in COVID-19. About the research overall: Nucleic acid was either cDNA or gDNA, and it came from T cells, B-cell-depleted T cells, or PBMCs.

The CDR3 has 13 residues. From germline, CDR1 is SEHNR and CDR2 FQNEAQ (reference sequence). V gave up 1 base and J gave up 5 bases, with 9 bases separating them. Source material: peripheral blood. The chain couples TRBV7-9 to TRBJ2-7; a weak D match, TRBD2 (6 bases). The TCR was taken from a man between 65 and 85 years old with acute or convalescent COVID-19. The CDR3 loop is CASSLGSGDEQYF. CDR3 in DNA: TGTGCCAGCAGCTTAGGGTCGGGGGACGAGCAGTACTTC. Based on the CDR3 plus reference TRBV7-9 and TRBJ2-7, the full variable domain is DTGVSQNPRHKITKRGQNVTFRCDPISEHNRLYWYRQTLGQGPEFLTYFQNEAQLEKSRLLSDRFSAERPKGSFSTLEIQRTEQGDSAMYLCASSLGSGDEQYFGPGTRLTVT.